This T cell receptor beta chain was recovered during a study of tumor and adjacent non-tumor tissue in lung cancer. Study-wide background: Some 4.2 million productive TCRbeta reads were obtained per sample on average.

This sample's RNA came from whole unsorted tissue. The library came from three nested PCR rounds adapted from ARM-PCR protocols. Using its own MiXCR run on the multiplex PCR reads, TCRdb lists one record per CDR3 protein. The repertoire includes around 71,000 distinct CDR3 sequences, 72% of them detected once, and roughly 10% sits in the top ten. CDR1 and CDR2 (germline): SQVTM, ANQGSEA. The CDR3 extends over 14 amino acids. V was pared by 6 bases and J by 16 bases, with 19 bases of the junction left unmatched. As for this clonotype: Its antigen is still unknown.

Study observations and caveats: Compared with tumor, normal lung showed significantly lower TCR diversity.

The sequenced material came from lung tumor tissue. The TCR comes from a woman between 40 and 55 years old with non-small cell lung cancer. The V and J genes are TRBV29-1 and TRBJ2-1, with 9 bases aligning to TRBD2. The CDR3: CSVTSGFSFNEQFF. CDR3 bases: TGCAGCGTGACTAGCGGTTTTTCTTTCAATGAACAATTCTTC.